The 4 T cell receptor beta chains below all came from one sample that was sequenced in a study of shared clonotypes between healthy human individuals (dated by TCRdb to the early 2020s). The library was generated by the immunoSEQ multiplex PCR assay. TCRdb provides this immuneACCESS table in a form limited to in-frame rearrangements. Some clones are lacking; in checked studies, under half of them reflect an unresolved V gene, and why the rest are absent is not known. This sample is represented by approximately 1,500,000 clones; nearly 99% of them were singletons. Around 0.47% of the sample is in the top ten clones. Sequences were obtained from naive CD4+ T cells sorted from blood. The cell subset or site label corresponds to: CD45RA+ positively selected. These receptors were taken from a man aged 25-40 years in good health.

DNA for the CDR3: TGCAGTGCTGAGGCGCAGTATTTT. This encodes CSAEAQYF. The chain recombines TRBV20-1 with TRBJ2-3; no definite D call. Trimming removed 5 bases at V and 10 bases at J, with 4 bases between. CDR1 and CDR2 (germline): DFQATT, SNEGSKA (reference sequence). The CDR3 covers 8 residues.

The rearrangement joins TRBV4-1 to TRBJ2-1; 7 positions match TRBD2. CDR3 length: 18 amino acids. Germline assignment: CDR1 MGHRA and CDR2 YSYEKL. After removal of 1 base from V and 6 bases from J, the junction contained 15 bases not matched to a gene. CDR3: CASSQVGGLDGGGNEQFF. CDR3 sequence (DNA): TGCGCCAGCAGCCAAGTAGGAGGACTAGACGGGGGAGGCAATGAGCAGTTCTTC.

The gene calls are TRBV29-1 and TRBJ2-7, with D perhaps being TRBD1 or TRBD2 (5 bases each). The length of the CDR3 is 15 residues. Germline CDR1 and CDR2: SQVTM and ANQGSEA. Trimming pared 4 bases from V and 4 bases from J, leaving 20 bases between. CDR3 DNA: TGCAGCGTTGGTTTGGGCGCAGGGAGTGTTTACGAGCAGTACTTC. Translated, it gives CSVGLGAGSVYEQYF.

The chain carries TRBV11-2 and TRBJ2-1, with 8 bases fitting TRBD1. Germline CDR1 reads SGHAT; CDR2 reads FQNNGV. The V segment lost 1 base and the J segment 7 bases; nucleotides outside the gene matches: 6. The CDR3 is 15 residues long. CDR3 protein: CASSLVRGRWNEQFF. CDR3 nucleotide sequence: TGTGCCAGCAGCTTAGTCAGGGGGCGCTGGAATGAGCAGTTCTTC.